The rows below give T cell receptor beta chains drawn from one sample of a study of patients and donors after allogeneic stem cell transplantation. From the RT-PCR reads, TCRdb called clonotypes with MiXCR, one entry per CDR3 protein. There are under 200,000 distinct CDR3 sequences in the sample; roughly 30% occur only once, and approximately 3% lies in the top ten. Sequenced input: blood, either unsorted or a sorted T cell fraction (not recorded which). The receptors come from a human donor who was either an allogeneic HSCT recipient or a stem cell or donor lymphocyte infusion donor (not recorded which). It is not recorded whose cells these are; they may come from a transplant donor. The CDR3 runs from the conserved cysteine through the conserved F or W. A D gene is named only where the DNA matches it firmly. The size entry is marked missing in some rows and otherwise reads once, few, many or a size class.

j_call: TRBJ2-5
d_call: NA
clone_size: NA
v_call: TRBV12-3/TRBV12-4
cdr3_aa: CASSTWAVYQETQYF
cdr3_nt: TGTGCCAGCAGTACCTGGGCGGTCTACCAAGAGACCCAGTACTTC

j_call: TRBJ1-5
d_call: NA
clone_size: NA
v_call: TRBV18
cdr3_aa: CASSPWGNSNQPQHF
cdr3_nt: TGTGCCAGCTCACCATGGGGAAATAGCAATCAGCCCCAGCATTTT

j_call: TRBJ1-2
d_call: NA
clone_size: few
v_call: TRBV7-9
cdr3_aa: CASRLGGNYGYTF
cdr3_nt: TGTGCCAGCAGACTGGGGGGGAACTATGGCTACACCTTC

j_call: TRBJ1-5
d_call: NA
clone_size: few
v_call: TRBV7-2
cdr3_aa: CASSLSISSNQPQHF
cdr3_nt: TGTGCCAGCAGCTTGAGTATTTCTTCCAATCAGCCCCAGCATTTT

j_call: TRBJ2-7
d_call: NA
clone_size: few
v_call: TRBV12-3/TRBV12-4
cdr3_aa: CASSLEGGYEQYF
cdr3_nt: TGTGCCAGCAGTTTAGAGGGAGGTTACGAGCAGTACTTC

j_call: TRBJ2-7
d_call: TRBD1
clone_size: few
v_call: TRBV7-9
cdr3_aa: CASSLAGTVLYEQYF
cdr3_nt: TGTGCCAGCAGCTTAGCCGGGACAGTCCTCTACGAGCAGTACTTC

j_call: TRBJ1-2
d_call: NA
clone_size: few
v_call: TRBV20-1
cdr3_aa: CSAPKRGEGSYGYTF
cdr3_nt: TGCAGTGCTCCCAAACGGGGAGAGGGGAGCTATGGCTACACCTTC

j_call: TRBJ1-3
d_call: TRBD1
clone_size: few
v_call: TRBV20-1
cdr3_aa: CSARDPGGFGNTIYF
cdr3_nt: TGCAGTGCTAGAGATCCAGGGGGCTTTGGAAACACCATATATTTT

j_call: TRBJ1-4
d_call: NA
clone_size: few
v_call: TRBV5-6
cdr3_aa: CASSTYEKLFF
cdr3_nt: TGTGCCAGCAGCACCTATGAAAAACTGTTTTTT

j_call: TRBJ1-5
d_call: NA
clone_size: NA
v_call: TRBV28
cdr3_aa: CASSRGQPQHF
cdr3_nt: TGTGCCAGCAGTCGGGGCCAGCCCCAGCATTTT

j_call: TRBJ1-3
d_call: NA
clone_size: NA
v_call: TRBV20-1
cdr3_aa: CSAGQGAAGNTIYF
cdr3_nt: TGCAGTGCTGGGCAGGGAGCGGCTGGAAACACCATATATTTT